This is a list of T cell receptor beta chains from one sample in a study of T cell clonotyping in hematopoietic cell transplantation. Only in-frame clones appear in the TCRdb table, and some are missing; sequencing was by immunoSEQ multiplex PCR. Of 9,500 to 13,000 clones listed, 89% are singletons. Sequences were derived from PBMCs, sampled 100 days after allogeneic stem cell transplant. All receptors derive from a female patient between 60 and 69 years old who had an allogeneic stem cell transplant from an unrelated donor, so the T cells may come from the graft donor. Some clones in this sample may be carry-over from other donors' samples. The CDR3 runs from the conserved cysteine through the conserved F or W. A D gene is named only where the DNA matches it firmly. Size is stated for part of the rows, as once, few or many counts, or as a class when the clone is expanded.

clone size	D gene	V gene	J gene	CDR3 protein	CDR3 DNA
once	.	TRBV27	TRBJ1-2	CASSPRGNDYGYTF	TGTGCCAGCAGTCCTAGGGGGAACGACTATGGCTACACCTTC
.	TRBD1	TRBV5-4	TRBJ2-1	CASTRDREYNEQFF	TGTGCCAGCACCCGGGACAGGGAATACAATGAGCAGTTCTTC
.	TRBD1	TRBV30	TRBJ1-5	CAWAGGRNQPQHF	TGTGCCTGGGCAGGGGGCAGAAATCAGCCCCAGCATTTT
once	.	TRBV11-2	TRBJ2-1	CASSLAGDPYNEQFF	TGTGCCAGCAGCTTAGCAGGGGACCCCTACAATGAGCAGTTCTTC
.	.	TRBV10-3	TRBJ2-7	CAISERGGTSTYEQYF	TGTGCCATCAGTGAGAGGGGTGGGACTTCCACCTACGAGCAGTACTTC
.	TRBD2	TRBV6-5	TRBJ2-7	CASSYVAGVTYEQYF	TGTGCCAGCAGTTACGTAGCGGGAGTTACTTACGAGCAGTACTTC
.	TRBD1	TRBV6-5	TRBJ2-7	CASSYSRTGGSYEQYF	TGTGCCAGCAGTTACTCTCGGACAGGGGGCAGCTACGAGCAGTACTTC
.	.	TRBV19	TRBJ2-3	CASSPGLGKSTDTQYF	TGTGCCAGTAGTCCGGGACTGGGAAAGAGCACAGATACGCAGTATTTT
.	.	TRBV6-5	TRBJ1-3	CASSYGGISGNTIYF	TGTGCCAGCAGTTACGGAGGGATCTCTGGAAACACCATATATTTT
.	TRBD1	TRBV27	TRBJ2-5	CASSPLQGSGTQYF	TGTGCCAGCAGTCCCCTACAGGGGTCAGGGACCCAGTACTTC
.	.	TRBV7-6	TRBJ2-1	CASSLVSGYNEQFF	TGTGCCAGCAGCTTAGTTTCGGGGTACAATGAGCAGTTCTTC
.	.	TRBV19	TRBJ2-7	CASSPRTGPLSYEQYF	TGTGCCAGTAGTCCAAGAACCGGGCCGCTTTCCTACGAGCAGTACTTC
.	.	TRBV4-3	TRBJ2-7	CASSLHPVGYEQYF	TGCGCCAGCAGCCTGCACCCGGTAGGCTACGAGCAGTACTTC
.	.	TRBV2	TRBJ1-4	CARGTDTGLNEKLFF	TGTGCCAGGGGGACCGACACAGGCCTTAATGAAAAACTGTTTTTT
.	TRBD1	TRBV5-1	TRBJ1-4	CASSLTPGQNEKLFF	TGCGCCAGCAGCTTGACTCCGGGACAGAATGAAAAACTGTTTTTT
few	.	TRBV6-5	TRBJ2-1	CASSYYPSRNEQFF	TGTGCCAGCAGTTACTACCCTAGTCGCAATGAGCAGTTCTTC
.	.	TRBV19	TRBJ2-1	CASSIRSHNEQFF	TGTGCCAGTAGTATCAGGAGCCACAATGAGCAGTTCTTC
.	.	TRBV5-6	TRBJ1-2	CASRGDNPNYGYTF	TGTGCCAGCAGAGGGGACAATCCTAACTATGGCTACACCTTC
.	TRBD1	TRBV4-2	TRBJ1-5	CASSQEGRGTGVLGNQPQHF	TGTGCCAGCAGCCAAGAGGGTCGCGGGACAGGGGTTTTGGGCAATCAGCCCCAGCATTTT
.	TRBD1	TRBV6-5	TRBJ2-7	CASRRDREAEQYF	TGTGCCAGCAGACGGGACAGGGAGGCCGAGCAGTACTTC
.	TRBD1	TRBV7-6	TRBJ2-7	CASSLGLGTDVFPYEQYF	TGTGCCAGCAGCTTAGGACTTGGGACAGACGTTTTTCCATACGAGCAGTACTTC
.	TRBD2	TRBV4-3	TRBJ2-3	CASSQDWTSLDTQYF	TGCGCCAGCAGCCAAGACTGGACTAGCTTAGATACGCAGTATTTT
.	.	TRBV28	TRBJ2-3	CATQGRGRGTDTQYF	TGTGCCACTCAGGGCCGGGGGCGCGGCACAGATACGCAGTATTTT
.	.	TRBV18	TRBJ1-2	CASSPPPGVRYGYTF	TGTGCCAGCTCACCACCTCCAGGGGTACGCTATGGCTACACCTTC
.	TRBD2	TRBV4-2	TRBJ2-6	CASSHLGLAGVGANVLTF	TGTGCCAGCAGCCACCTCGGACTAGCGGGAGTTGGGGCCAACGTCCTGACTTTC
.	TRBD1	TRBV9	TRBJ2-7	CASSVGDSSYEQYF	TGTGCCAGCAGCGTAGGGGACAGCTCCTACGAGCAGTACTTC
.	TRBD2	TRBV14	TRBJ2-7	CASSQGAGGPVFYEQYF	TGTGCCAGCAGCCAAGGAGCGGGAGGGCCTGTTTTCTACGAGCAGTACTTC
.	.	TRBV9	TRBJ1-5	CASSVGGDLQPQHF	TGTGCCAGCAGCGTAGGGGGGGATCTTCAGCCCCAGCATTTT
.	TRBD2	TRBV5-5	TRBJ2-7	CASSEGLAEYEQYF	TGTGCCAGCAGCGAGGGACTAGCAGAATACGAGCAGTACTTC
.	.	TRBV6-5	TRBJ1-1	CASSYWLGSAEAFF	TGTGCCAGCAGTTACTGGTTGGGTTCGGCTGAAGCTTTCTTT
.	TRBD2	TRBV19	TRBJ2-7	CASSPGGGGRTYEQYF	TGTGCCAGTAGTCCCGGCGGGGGGGGGCGCACCTACGAGCAGTACTTC
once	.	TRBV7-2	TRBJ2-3	CASSLALPDTQYF	TGTGCCAGCAGCTTAGCCTTACCAGATACGCAGTATTTT